This T cell receptor (beta chain) was recorded in a study of shared clonotypes between healthy human individuals. Whole-study results and caveats: What rarefaction showed was incomplete sorted-subset sequencing despite large depth.

Naive CD8 cells were CD45RO-negative, positively selected for CCR7, excluding terminally differentiated effector memory CD45RA+ cells. All the donors were Caucasian adults who lived in Nashville, Tennessee. To note about this clone: The antigen is unknown.

Sequencing used immunoSEQ multiplex PCR; TCRdb keeps in-frame clones, though not all of them. The profile shows around 2,000,000 clones, roughly 91% of them singletons. This TCR derives from a man aged 18 to 30 in good health. Some clones in this sample may be carry-over from other donors' samples. Sequencing was carried out using naive CD8+ T cells from PBMCs.

CDR3 in DNA: TGTGCCAGCATACCCTCCCCCGCCTACAATGAGCAGTTCTTC. It specifies CASIPSPAYNEQFF. This chain uses TRBV2 with TRBJ2-1; D remains ambiguous. The CDR3 runs to 14 residues. Trimming stripped 7 bases from V and 2 bases from J, with 12 bases between. The germline V gene encodes CDR1 SNHLY and CDR2 FYNNEI.